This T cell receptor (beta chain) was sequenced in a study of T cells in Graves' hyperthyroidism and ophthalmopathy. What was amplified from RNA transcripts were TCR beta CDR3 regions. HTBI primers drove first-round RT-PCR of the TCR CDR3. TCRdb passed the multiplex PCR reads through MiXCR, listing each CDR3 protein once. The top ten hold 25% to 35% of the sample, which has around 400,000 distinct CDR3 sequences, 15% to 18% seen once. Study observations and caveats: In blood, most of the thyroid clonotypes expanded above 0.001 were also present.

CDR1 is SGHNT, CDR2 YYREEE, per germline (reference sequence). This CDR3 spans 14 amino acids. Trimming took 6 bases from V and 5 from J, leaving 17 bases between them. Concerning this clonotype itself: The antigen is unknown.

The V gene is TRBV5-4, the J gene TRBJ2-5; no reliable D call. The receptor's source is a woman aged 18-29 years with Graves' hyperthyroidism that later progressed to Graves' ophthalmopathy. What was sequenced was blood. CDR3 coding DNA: TGTGCCAGCAACTTTAACCGCGACACGGAGACCCAGTACTTC. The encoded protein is CASNFNRDTETQYF.